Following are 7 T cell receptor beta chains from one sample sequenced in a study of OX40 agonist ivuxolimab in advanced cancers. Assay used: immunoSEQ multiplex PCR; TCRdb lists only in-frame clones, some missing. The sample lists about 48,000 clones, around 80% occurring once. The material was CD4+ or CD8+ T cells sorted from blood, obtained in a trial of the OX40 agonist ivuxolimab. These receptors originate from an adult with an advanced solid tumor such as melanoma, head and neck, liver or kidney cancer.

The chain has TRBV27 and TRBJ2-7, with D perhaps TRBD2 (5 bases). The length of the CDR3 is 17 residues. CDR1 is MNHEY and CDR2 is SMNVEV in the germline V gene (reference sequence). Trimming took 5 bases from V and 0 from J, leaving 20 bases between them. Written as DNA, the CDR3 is TGTGCCAGCAGTCCGGCCCGGGGAGTGGCCAGCTCCTACGAGCAGTACTTC. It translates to CASSPARGVASSYEQYF.

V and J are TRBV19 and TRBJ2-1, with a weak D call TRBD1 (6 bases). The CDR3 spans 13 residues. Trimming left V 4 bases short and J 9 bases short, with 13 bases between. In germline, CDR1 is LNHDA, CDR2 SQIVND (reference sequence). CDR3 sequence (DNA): TGTGCCAGTAGTAATAGGGGGAAGGGTGAGCAGTTCTTC. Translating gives CASSNRGKGEQFF.

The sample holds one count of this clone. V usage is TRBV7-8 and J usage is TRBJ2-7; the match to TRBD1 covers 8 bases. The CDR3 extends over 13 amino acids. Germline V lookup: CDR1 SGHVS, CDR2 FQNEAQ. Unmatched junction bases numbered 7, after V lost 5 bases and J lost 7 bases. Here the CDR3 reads CASSPRTGREQYF. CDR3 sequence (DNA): TGTGCCAGCAGCCCGCGGACAGGGCGGGAGCAGTACTTC.

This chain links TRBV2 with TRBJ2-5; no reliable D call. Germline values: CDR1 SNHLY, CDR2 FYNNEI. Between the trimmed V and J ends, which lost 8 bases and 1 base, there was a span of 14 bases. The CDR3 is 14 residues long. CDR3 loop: CASLRSYLQETQYF. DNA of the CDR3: TGTGCCAGCCTCCGGTCTTACCTCCAAGAGACCCAGTACTTC.

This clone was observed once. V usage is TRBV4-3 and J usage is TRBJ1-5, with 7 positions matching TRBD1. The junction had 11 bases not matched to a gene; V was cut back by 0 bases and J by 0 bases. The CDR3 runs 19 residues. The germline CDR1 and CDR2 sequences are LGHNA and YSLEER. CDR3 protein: CASSQEYSTGMYSNQPQHF. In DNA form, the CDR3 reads TGCGCCAGCAGCCAAGAATATTCGACAGGGATGTATAGCAATCAGCCCCAGCATTTT.

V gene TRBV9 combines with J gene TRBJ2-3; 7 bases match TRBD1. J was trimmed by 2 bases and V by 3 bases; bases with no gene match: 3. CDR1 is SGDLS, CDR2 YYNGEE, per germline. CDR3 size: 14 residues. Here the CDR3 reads CASSGQGYTDTQYF. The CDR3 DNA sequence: TGTGCCAGCAGCGGACAGGGATACACAGATACGCAGTATTTT.

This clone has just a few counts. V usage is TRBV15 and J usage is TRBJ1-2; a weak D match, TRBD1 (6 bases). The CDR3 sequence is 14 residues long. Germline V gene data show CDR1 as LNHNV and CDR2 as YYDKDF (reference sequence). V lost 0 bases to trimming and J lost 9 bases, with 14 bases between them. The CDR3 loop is CATSRDQGLTRYTF. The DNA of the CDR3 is TGTGCCACCAGCAGAGATCAGGGGTTAACGCGCTACACCTTC.